This T cell receptor beta chain was identified during a study of blood T cells in healthy people across ages. Healthy individuals of Caucasian origin from Russia, aged roughly 6 to 95, served as donors. With a J-beta primer mix and a sample-barcoded 5' primer, a second PCR ran about 7 to 11 cycles. TCRdb reprocessed the 5' RACE reads with MiXCR, giving one entry per CDR3 protein. The sample comprises approximately 800,000 distinct CDR3 sequences, 25% of which are singletons, and under 4.5% rests with the top ten. Trimming cost V 1 base and J 0 bases, with 12 bases left between them. This CDR3 region has 16 residues. CDR1 and CDR2 (germline): LNHNV, YYDKDF (reference sequence). Study outcomes and limitations: Unsorted PBMCs blocked a conclusive comparison of naive and antigen-experienced cells.

This clonotype was detected a few times. The antigen remains undetermined. The data were also submitted as part of a second study, on T cells of mothers and their children. From that paper: Normalized overlap was always slightly, never significantly, higher in related than unrelated mother-child pairs.

The chain has TRBV15 and TRBJ2-5; TRBD2 might be the D (6 bases). Sequencing was done on a sample of blood. The sequence came from a boy aged 10-17 years in good health. CDR3 DNA sequence: TGTGCCACCAGCAGAGGCCTTGCGGGGTACCAAGAGACCCAGTACTTC. Amino acid sequence: CATSRGLAGYQETQYF.